These T cell receptor beta chains were read from a single sample in a study of high-grade serous ovarian cancer treatment subgroups. Repertoires were generated with immunoSEQ multiplex PCR, while TCRdb's copy carries only in-frame clones and drops some. The repertoire has a few thousand clones, around two thirds of them found once; the top ten carry about an eighth. Source material: tumor tissue. Every receptor here comes from a human donor with high-grade serous ovarian cancer. The CDR3 runs from the conserved cysteine through the conserved F or W. D genes are given only for firm matches. Clone size is shown for a subset of rows, as once, few, many or a class of expanded clone.

j_call clone_size v_call d_call cdr3_aa cdr3_nt
TRBJ2-1 - TRBV27 TRBD2 CASSSLIGLAGIYNEQFF TGTGCCAGCAGCTCCTTAATTGGGCTAGCGGGGATTTACAATGAGCAGTTCTTC
TRBJ2-2 - TRBV18 - CASSLRGLASGELFF TGTGCCAGCTCACTCCGGGGGCTGGCTTCGGGGGAGCTGTTTTTT
TRBJ2-5 - TRBV20-1 TRBD1 CSARVGQGQYF TGCAGTGCTAGAGTGGGACAGGGCCAGTACTTC
TRBJ2-3 once TRBV9 - CASSVEGGSTDTQYF TGTGCCAGCAGCGTAGAGGGGGGAAGCACAGATACGCAGTATTTT
TRBJ2-1 - TRBV27 - CASSLSLEFTKFF TGTGCCAGCAGTTTATCGCTAGAGTTTACAAAGTTCTTC
TRBJ2-4 - TRBV4-3 - CASSQGGSRGDIQYF TGCGCCAGCAGCCAAGGGGGATCAAGGGGGGACATTCAGTACTTC
TRBJ2-5 few TRBV30 TRBD2 CAWRPSLARGETQYF TGTGCCTGGAGACCTTCACTAGCGCGAGGGGAGACCCAGTACTTC
TRBJ1-1 - TRBV2 - CASSEGWGNTEAFF TGTGCCAGCAGTGAAGGTTGGGGGAACACTGAAGCTTTCTTT
TRBJ1-1 - TRBV27 TRBD1 CASTLGQGVGEAFF TGTGCCAGCACCCTTGGACAGGGGGTGGGTGAAGCTTTCTTT
TRBJ2-7 - TRBV7-9 TRBD1 CASSDPGGKDEQYF TGTGCCAGCAGCGATCCAGGGGGCAAGGACGAGCAGTACTTC
TRBJ2-5 - TRBV5-6 - CASRSGLQETQYF TGTGCCAGCAGATCTGGACTGCAAGAGACCCAGTACTTC
TRBJ2-7 - TRBV27 - CASSPHPGPTRGSYEQYF TGTGCCAGCAGTCCCCACCCTGGACCAACTCGGGGCTCCTACGAGCAGTACTTC
TRBJ1-3 - TRBV4-3 TRBD1 CASSQALGTGVTYPIYF TGCGCCAGCAGCCAAGCTCTCGGGACAGGTGTCACCTACCCCATATATTTT
TRBJ2-7 - TRBV29-1 TRBD1 CSVLQGADEQYF TGCAGCGTACTACAGGGGGCGGATGAGCAGTACTTC
TRBJ2-7 - TRBV6-6 - CASSYRGVSYEQYF TGTGCCAGCAGTTACCGGGGAGTTTCCTACGAGCAGTACTTC
TRBJ2-7 - TRBV5-1 - CASSLNGPDEYF TGCGCCAGCAGCTTGAACGGACCAGACGAGTACTTC
TRBJ2-7 - TRBV9 TRBD1 CASSVGTGDYEQYF TGTGCCAGCAGCGTAGGGACAGGAGATTACGAGCAGTACTTC
TRBJ1-2 - TRBV7-2 - CASSLASWSGVYGYTF TGTGCCAGCAGCTTAGCGAGTTGGTCAGGGGTCTATGGCTACACCTTC
TRBJ2-5 - TRBV2 - CASGPQETQYF TGTGCCAGCGGCCCACAAGAGACCCAGTACTTC
TRBJ1-1 once TRBV29-1 - CSVDVGGTEAFF TGCAGCGTTGACGTAGGTGGCACTGAAGCTTTCTTT
TRBJ2-7 - TRBV28 - CASSLYAGARYEQYF TGTGCCAGCAGTTTATACGCAGGGGCTCGCTACGAGCAGTACTTC
TRBJ1-2 - TRBV6-5 - CASRSSGGRGGYTF TGTGCCAGCAGATCTTCCGGGGGGAGGGGCGGCTACACCTTC
TRBJ2-5 - TRBV27 TRBD2 CASSPTLGLAGVGQETQYF TGTGCCAGCAGTCCCACCCTCGGACTAGCGGGAGTTGGGCAAGAGACCCAGTACTTC
TRBJ2-1 few TRBV5-1 - CASSSSGDSSVRFF TGCGCCAGCAGCTCTTCAGGGGACTCCTCAGTACGGTTCTTC
TRBJ1-3 few TRBV5-4 - CASSLASGVSGNTIYF TGTGCCAGCAGCTTGGCGTCGGGAGTCTCTGGAAACACCATATATTTT
TRBJ2-2 - TRBV18 - CASSPLGAGELFF TGTGCCAGCTCACCACTTGGGGCCGGGGAGCTGTTTTTT
TRBJ2-1 - TRBV12-5 TRBD1 CASVPGQAYNEQFF TGTGCTAGTGTTCCGGGACAGGCCTACAACGAGCAGTTCTTC
TRBJ1-6 once TRBV2 - CASSEQQTPLHF TGTGCCAGCAGTGAACAACAAACACCCCTCCACTTT
TRBJ2-3 - TRBV28 - CASSPPSGLTDTQYF TGTGCCAGCAGTCCCCCCTCGGGTCTCACAGATACGCAGTATTTT
TRBJ2-4 - TRBV11-2 - CASSFGGLGKNIQYF TGTGCCAGCAGCTTTGGGGGGCTAGGCAAAAACATTCAGTACTTC
TRBJ1-3 - TRBV18 TRBD1 CASSPPRQGGGNTIYF TGTGCCAGCTCACCACCGCGACAGGGGGGTGGAAACACCATATATTTT
TRBJ2-7 - TRBV29-1 TRBD2 CSAWASGRGYEQYF TGCAGCGCGTGGGCTAGCGGGAGAGGATACGAGCAGTACTTC
TRBJ2-1 - TRBV18 TRBD1 CASSSGTGDGGNEQFF TGTGCCAGCTCATCCGGGACAGGGGATGGGGGCAATGAGCAGTTCTTC
TRBJ1-5 few TRBV19 - CASSRPQNIYSNQPQHF TGTGCCAGTAGTAGGCCACAGAACATCTATAGCAATCAGCCCCAGCATTTT
TRBJ1-1 few TRBV5-1 - CASSLAPNTEAFF TGCGCCAGCAGCTTGGCGCCGAACACTGAAGCTTTCTTT
TRBJ2-1 - TRBV7-9 - CASSLARDNEQFF TGTGCCAGCAGCTTAGCCCGGGACAATGAGCAGTTCTTC
TRBJ2-7 - TRBV6-1 TRBD2 CASTSGRVYEQYF TGTGCCAGTACTAGCGGGAGAGTGTACGAGCAGTACTTC
TRBJ2-7 - TRBV18 - CASSPPLVGGPTYEQYF TGTGCCAGCTCACCACCACTGGTCGGGGGCCCTACCTACGAGCAGTACTTC
TRBJ2-4 - TRBV6-6 - CASRQGSAKNIQYF TGTGCCAGCCGCCAGGGGTCGGCCAAAAACATTCAGTACTTC
TRBJ2-5 - TRBV7-7 - CASSLRSGEAETQYF TGTGCTAGCAGCTTAAGGTCAGGGGAGGCAGAGACCCAGTACTTC
TRBJ2-7 once TRBV19 TRBD2 CASSISGSSYEQYF TGTGCCAGTAGTATTAGCGGGAGCTCCTACGAGCAGTACTTC
TRBJ2-5 - TRBV6-6 - CASSYLRGETQYF TGTGCCAGCAGTTACCTTCGGGGAGAGACCCAGTACTTC
TRBJ1-2 - TRBV27 TRBD1 CASSMGQGNIFYGYTF TGTGCCAGCAGTATGGGACAGGGGAATATATTCTATGGCTACACCTTC
TRBJ2-1 once TRBV2 TRBD1 CASGDRGNEQFF TGTGCCAGCGGGGACAGGGGCAATGAGCAGTTCTTC
TRBJ2-3 - TRBV9 TRBD2 CASSVGLAGGTDTQYF TGTGCCAGCAGCGTAGGACTAGCGGGGGGCACAGATACGCAGTATTTT
TRBJ2-3 - TRBV6-6 - CASTHSTDTQYF TGTGCCAGCACCCACAGCACAGATACGCAGTATTTT
TRBJ1-4 - TRBV5-1 - CASSWGGGAQEKLFF TGCGCCAGCTCCTGGGGTGGGGGGGCGCAGGAAAAACTGTTTTTT
TRBJ2-3 - TRBV4-2 - CASSRRGGGFTDTQYF TGTGCCAGCAGCCGACGGGGTGGAGGATTCACAGATACGCAGTATTTT
TRBJ1-2 few TRBV4-3 - CASSQVHGSRYGYTF TGCGCCAGCAGCCAAGTTCATGGCAGCCGCTATGGCTACACCTTC
TRBJ2-2 - TRBV7-9 TRBD2 CASSNGLGGELFF TGTGCCAGCAGCAACGGACTAGGCGGGGAGCTGTTTTTT
TRBJ1-2 - TRBV19 - CASSMMGSVTVGYTF TGTGCCAGTAGTATGATGGGGTCGGTTACTGTCGGCTACACCTTC
TRBJ1-2 - TRBV19 - CASSIPGYYGYTF TGTGCCAGTAGTATACCGGGATACTATGGCTACACCTTC
TRBJ1-6 - TRBV30 - CACTRTAVSSYNSPLHF TGTGCCTGTACTCGGACAGCCGTAAGCTCCTATAATTCACCCCTCCACTTT
TRBJ2-1 - TRBV7-2 - CASRKMGDNFNNEQFF TGTGCCAGCAGGAAAATGGGGGATAACTTTAACAATGAGCAGTTCTTC
TRBJ2-3 - TRBV7-9 - CASTTAEGTDTQYF TGTGCCAGCACCACGGCGGAAGGCACAGATACGCAGTATTTT